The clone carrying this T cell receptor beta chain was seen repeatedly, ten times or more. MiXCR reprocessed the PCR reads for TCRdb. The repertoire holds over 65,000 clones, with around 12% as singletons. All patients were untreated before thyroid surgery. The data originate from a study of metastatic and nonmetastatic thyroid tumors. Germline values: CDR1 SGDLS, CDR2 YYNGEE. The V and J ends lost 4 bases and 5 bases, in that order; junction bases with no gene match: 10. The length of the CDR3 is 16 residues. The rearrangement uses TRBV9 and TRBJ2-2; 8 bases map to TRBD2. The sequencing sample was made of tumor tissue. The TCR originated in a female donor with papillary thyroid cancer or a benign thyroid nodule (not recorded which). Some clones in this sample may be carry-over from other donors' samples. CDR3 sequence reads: CASSISGRGRTGELFF. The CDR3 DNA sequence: TGTGCCAGCAGCATCAGCGGGAGAGGAAGAACCGGGGAGCTGTTTTTT. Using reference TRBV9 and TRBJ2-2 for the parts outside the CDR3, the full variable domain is DSGVTQTPKHLITATGQRVTLRCSPRSGDLSVYWYQQSLDQGLQFLIQYYNGEERAKGNILERFSAQQFPDLHSELNLSSLELGDSALYFCASSISGRGRTGELFFGEGSRLTVL.